The clone carrying this T cell receptor beta chain was counted many times. What it recognizes is unknown. The CDR3 end is not reached by the read, which stops 3 residues before it; the germline J gene fills it in. J was trimmed by 4 bases and V by 2 bases; bases with no gene match: 5. CDR1 and CDR2 from the germline V gene are SNHLY and FYNNEI. The CDR3 runs to 17 residues. The source of the sample is a study of T cell clonality in common variable immunodeficiency. Study results and caveats: Fewer deletions and N-nucleotide insertions were reportedly seen in common variable immunodeficiency TCR beta sequences.

Some clones are missing from TCRdb's copy, which holds only in-frame ones; the method was immunoSEQ multiplex PCR. The sample was found to contain approximately 52,000 clones, and every one recurs. The rearrangement links TRBV2 to TRBJ2-2; 12 bases map to TRBD2. Sequenced sample: peripheral blood mononuclear cells. The receptor was derived from a person aged 18-70 years in good health. The sequenced CDR3 bases are TGTGCCAGCAGTGAAACTAGCGGGAGGCTGGGCACCGGGGAG. This encodes CASSETSGRLGTGE. The whole CDR3 reads CASSETSGRLGTGELFF.